This TCR beta chain derives from a study of blood T cell repertoires in COVID-19. In the study overall: COVID-19 samples from acute and convalescent phases originated in the United States, Italy and Spain. From T cells, B-cell-depleted T cells, or PBMCs came the material, which was cDNA or gDNA.

In the original analysis: Cell counts per sample came from amplifying reference gene primers. Produced via immunoSEQ multiplex PCR; TCRdb's table is partial and in-frame only. From that table come the V and J calls and clone size; the DNA was used to work out D and trimming. The table lists around 260,000 clones, roughly 89% of them singletons. This CDR3 has 17 residues. Germline V gene sequence: CDR1 SGHDT, CDR2 YYEEEE. Trimming took 4 bases from V and 6 from J; bases not matched to a gene: 11. Sequencing was carried out using peripheral blood. The sequence derives from a woman between 35 and 50 years old who had recovered from COVID-19. The rearrangement joins TRBV5-6 to TRBJ1-4; 11 bases are a match to TRBD1. CDR3 nucleotides: TGTGCCAGCAGCCAAACGACCGGGACAGGGGGTTATGAAAAACTGTTTTTT. Its protein is CASSQTTGTGGYEKLFF.